This T cell receptor beta chain came from a study of T cell changes during pregnancy in multiple sclerosis. TCRdb's table, derived via immunoSEQ multiplex PCR, lists solely in-frame clones and lacks some. Of approximately 90,000 clones in the sample, around 94% are singletons; the top ten hold 0.65% to 0.95%. Germline loops: CDR1 KGHSH, CDR2 LQKENI. The length of the CDR3 is 15 residues. V lost 3 bases, J lost 2 bases, and 14 bases lay in between. V usage is TRBV18 and J usage is TRBJ2-7; a possible D gene is TRBD1 (6 bases). The specimen was peripheral blood, collected in the third trimester of pregnancy. This TCR was recovered from a female donor with multiple sclerosis, enrolled in a pregnancy study. The CDR3 loop is CASSPGQTGPYEQYF. CDR3 sequence (DNA): TGTGCCAGCTCACCCGGGCAAACAGGGCCCTACGAGCAGTACTTC.